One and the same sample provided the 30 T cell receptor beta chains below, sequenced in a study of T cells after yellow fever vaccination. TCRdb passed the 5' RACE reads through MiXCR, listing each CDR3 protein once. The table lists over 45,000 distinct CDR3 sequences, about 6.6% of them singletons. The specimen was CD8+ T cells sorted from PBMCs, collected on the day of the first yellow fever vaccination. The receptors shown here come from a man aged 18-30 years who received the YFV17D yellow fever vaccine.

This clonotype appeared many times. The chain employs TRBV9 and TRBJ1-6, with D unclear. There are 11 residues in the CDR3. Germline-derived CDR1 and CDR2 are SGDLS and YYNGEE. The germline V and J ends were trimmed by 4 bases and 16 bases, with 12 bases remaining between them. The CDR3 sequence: CASSLPGLLHF. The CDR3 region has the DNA TGTGCCAGCAGCCTCCCCGGACTACTCCACTTT.

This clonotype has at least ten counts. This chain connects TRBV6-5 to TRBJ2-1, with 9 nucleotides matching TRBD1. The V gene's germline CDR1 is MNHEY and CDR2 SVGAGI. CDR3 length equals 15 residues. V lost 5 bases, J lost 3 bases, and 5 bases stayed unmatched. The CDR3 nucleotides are TGTGCCAGCAGTATGGGACAGGGTGGCTACAATGAGCAGTTCTTC. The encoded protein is CASSMGQGGYNEQFF.

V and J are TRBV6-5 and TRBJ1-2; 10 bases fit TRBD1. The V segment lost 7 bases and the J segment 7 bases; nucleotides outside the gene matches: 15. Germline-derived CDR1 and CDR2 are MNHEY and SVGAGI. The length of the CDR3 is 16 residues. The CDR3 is CASIPILTGGSSGYTF. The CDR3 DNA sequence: TGTGCCAGCATCCCGATCCTGACAGGGGGCTCTTCTGGCTACACCTTC.

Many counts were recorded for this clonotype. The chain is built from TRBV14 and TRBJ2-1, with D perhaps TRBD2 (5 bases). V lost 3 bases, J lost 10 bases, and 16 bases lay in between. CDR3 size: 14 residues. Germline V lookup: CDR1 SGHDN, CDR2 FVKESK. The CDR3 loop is CASSQRASLREQFF. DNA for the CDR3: TGTGCCAGCAGCCAGAGGGCTAGCCTTCGAGAGCAGTTCTTC.

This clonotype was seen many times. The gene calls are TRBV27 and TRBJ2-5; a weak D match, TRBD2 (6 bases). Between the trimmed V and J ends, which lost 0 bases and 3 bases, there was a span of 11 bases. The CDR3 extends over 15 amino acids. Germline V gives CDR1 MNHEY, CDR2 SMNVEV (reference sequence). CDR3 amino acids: CASSLSFGGEETQYF. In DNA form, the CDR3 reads TGTGCCAGCAGTTTATCGTTTGGCGGGGAAGAGACCCAGTACTTC.

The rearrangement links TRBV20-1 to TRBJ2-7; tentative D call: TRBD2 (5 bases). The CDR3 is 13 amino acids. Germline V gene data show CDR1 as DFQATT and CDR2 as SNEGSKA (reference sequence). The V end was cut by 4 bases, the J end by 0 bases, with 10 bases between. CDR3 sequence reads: CSAKRAHSYEQYF. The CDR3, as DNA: TGCAGTGCTAAGAGGGCCCACTCCTACGAGCAGTACTTC.

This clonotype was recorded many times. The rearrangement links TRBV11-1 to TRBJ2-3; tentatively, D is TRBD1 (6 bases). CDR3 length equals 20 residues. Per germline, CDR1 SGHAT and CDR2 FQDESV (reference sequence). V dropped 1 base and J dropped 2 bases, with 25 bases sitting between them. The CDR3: CASSLEHRDSPRLLTDTQYF. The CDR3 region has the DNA TGTGCCAGCAGCTTAGAGCACAGGGATTCGCCACGCTTACTCACAGATACGCAGTATTTT.

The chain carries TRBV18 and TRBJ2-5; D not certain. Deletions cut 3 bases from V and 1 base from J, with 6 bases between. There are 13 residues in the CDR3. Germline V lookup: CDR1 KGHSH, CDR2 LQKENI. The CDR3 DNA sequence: TGTGCCAGCTCACCGCCCTTCCAAGAGACCCAGTACTTC. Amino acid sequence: CASSPPFQETQYF.

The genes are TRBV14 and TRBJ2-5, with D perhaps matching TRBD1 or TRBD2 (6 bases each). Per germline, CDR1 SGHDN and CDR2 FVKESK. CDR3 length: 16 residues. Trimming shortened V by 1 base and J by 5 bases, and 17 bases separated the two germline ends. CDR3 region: CASSQVPGARLETQYF. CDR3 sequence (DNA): TGTGCCAGCAGCCAAGTTCCGGGGGCCCGGTTGGAGACCCAGTACTTC.

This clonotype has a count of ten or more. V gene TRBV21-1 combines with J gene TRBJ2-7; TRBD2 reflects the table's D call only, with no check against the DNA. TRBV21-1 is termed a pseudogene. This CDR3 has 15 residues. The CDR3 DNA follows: TGTGCCAGCAGCCTGACTAGCGGGGTCTCCTACGAGCAGTACGTC. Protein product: CASSLTSGVSYEQYV.

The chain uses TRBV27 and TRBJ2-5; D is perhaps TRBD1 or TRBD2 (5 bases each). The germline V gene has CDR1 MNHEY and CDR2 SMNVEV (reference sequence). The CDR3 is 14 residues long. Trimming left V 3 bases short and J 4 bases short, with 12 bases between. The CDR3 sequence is CASSFRTGGETQYF. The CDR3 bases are TGTGCCAGCAGTTTTCGCACTGGGGGAGAGACCCAGTACTTC.

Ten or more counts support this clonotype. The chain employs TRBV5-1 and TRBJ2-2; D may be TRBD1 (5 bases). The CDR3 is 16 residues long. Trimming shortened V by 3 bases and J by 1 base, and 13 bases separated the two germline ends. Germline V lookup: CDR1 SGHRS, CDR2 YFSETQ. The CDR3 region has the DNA TGCGCCAGCAGCTATAGGACAACTCAGAACACCGGGGAGCTGTTTTTT. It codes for CASSYRTTQNTGELFF.

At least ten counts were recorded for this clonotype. The CDR3 loop is CASSWALAGRYNEQFF. CDR3 sequence (DNA): TGTGCCAGCAGTTGGGCTCTAGCGGGACGCTACAATGAGCAGTTCTTC. The rearrangement links TRBV28 to TRBJ2-1; 9 bases align to TRBD2. The CDR3 is 16 amino acids. Germline values: CDR1 MDHEN, CDR2 SYDVKM. Trimming removed 4 bases from V and 3 bases from J; junction bases left unmatched: 7.

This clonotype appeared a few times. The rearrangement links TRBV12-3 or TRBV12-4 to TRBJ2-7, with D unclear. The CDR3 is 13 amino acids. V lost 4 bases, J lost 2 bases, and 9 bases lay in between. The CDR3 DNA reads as TGTGCCAGCAGTTCGCTAGGGCCCTACGAGCAGTACTTC. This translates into CASSSLGPYEQYF.

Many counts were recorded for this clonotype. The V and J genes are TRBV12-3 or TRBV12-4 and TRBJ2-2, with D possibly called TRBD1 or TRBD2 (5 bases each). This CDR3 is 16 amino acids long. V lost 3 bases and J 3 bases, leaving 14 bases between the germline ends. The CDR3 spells CASSLGVALYTGELFF. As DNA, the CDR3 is TGTGCCAGCAGTTTGGGGGTGGCACTCTACACCGGGGAGCTGTTTTTT.

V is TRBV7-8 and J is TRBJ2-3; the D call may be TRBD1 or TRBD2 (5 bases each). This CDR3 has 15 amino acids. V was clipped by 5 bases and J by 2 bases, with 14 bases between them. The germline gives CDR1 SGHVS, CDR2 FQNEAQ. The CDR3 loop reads CASSNRDQDTDTQYF. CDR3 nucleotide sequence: TGTGCCAGCAGCAACCGGGACCAAGACACAGATACGCAGTATTTT.

CDR3 nucleotide sequence: TGCAGTGCTAGAGATTTAAGGGCGGGGGGGCCGGCCATTCAGTACTTC. Protein sequence: CSARDLRAGGPAIQYF. V gene TRBV20-1 combines with J gene TRBJ2-4; 9 bases match TRBD2. Germline V gives CDR1 DFQATT, CDR2 SNEGSKA (reference sequence). The CDR3 has 16 amino acids. V lost 0 bases, J lost 9 bases, and 12 bases stayed unmatched.

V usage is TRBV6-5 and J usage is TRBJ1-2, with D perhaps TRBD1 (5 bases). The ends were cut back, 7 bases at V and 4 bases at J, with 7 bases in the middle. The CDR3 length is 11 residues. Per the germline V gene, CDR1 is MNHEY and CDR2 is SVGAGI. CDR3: CASTGLYGYTF. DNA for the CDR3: TGTGCCAGCACAGGGCTCTATGGCTACACCTTC.

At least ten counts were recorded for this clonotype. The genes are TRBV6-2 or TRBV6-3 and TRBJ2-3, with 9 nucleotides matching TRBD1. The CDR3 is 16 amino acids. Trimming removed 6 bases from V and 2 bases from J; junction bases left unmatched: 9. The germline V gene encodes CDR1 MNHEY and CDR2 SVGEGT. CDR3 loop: CASRQRDREITDTQYF. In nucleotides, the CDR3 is TGTGCCAGCAGGCAACGGGACAGGGAAATCACAGATACGCAGTATTTT.

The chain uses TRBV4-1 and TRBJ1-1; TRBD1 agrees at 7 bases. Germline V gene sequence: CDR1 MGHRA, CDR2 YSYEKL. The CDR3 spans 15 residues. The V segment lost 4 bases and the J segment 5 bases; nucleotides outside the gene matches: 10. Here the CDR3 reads CASSPGGGGDTEAFF. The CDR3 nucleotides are TGCGCCAGCAGCCCGGGGGGAGGGGGCGATACTGAAGCTTTCTTT.

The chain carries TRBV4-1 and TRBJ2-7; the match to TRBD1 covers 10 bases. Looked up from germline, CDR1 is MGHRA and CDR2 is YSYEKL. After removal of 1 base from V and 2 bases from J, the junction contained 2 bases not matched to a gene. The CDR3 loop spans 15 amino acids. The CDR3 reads CASSQVDRGTYEQYF. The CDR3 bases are TGCGCCAGCAGCCAAGTGGACAGGGGGACCTACGAGCAGTACTTC.

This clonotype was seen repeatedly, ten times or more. CDR3 sequence reads: CASGDYEQYF. The CDR3 coding sequence is TGTGCCAGTGGGGACTACGAGCAGTACTTC. V and J are TRBV19 and TRBJ2-7; D call uncertain. V gave up 8 bases and J gave up 3 bases, with 5 bases separating them. CDR3 length equals 10 residues. Germline values: CDR1 LNHDA, CDR2 SQIVND (reference sequence).

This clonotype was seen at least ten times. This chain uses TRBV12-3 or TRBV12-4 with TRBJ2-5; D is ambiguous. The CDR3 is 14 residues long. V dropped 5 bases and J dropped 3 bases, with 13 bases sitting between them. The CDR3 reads CASSLDKDEETQYF. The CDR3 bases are TGTGCCAGCAGTCTAGACAAAGATGAAGAGACCCAGTACTTC.

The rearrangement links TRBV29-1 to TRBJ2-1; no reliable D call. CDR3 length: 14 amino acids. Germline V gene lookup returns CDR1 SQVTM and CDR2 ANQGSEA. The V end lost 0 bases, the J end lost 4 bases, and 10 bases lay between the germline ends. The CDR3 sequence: CSVEDGAAYNEQFF. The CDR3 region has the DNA TGCAGCGTTGAAGATGGTGCGGCATACAATGAGCAGTTCTTC.

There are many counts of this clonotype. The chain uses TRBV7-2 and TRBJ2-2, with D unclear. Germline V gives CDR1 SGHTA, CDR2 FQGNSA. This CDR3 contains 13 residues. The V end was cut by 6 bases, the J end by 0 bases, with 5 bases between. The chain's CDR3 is CASRLTNTGELFF. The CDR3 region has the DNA TGTGCCAGCAGACTAACGAACACCGGGGAGCTGTTTTTT.

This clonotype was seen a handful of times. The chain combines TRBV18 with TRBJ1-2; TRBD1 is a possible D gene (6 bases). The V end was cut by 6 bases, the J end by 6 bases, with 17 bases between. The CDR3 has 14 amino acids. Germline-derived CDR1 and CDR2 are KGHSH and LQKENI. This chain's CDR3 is CASSSGGRWNGYTF. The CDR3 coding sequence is TGTGCCAGCTCCAGTGGGGGGCGTTGGAATGGCTACACCTTC. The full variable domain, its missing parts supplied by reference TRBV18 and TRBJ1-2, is NAGVMQNPRHLVRRRGQEARLRCSPMKGHSHVYWYRQLPEEGLKFMVYLQKENIIDESGMPKERFSAEFPKEGPSILRIQQVVRGDSAAYFCASSSGGRWNGYTFGSGTRLTVV.

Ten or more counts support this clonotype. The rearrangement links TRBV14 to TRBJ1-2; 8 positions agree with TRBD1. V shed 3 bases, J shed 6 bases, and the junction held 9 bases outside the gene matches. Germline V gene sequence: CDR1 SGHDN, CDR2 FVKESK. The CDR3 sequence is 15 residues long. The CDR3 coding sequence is TGTGCCAGCAGCCAGTTGCAGGGGGCGCAGGATGGCTACACCTTC. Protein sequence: CASSQLQGAQDGYTF. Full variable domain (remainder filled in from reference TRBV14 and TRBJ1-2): EAGVTQFPSHSVIEKGQTVTLRCDPISGHDNLYWYRRVMGKEIKFLLHFVKESKQDESGMPNNRFLAERTGGTYSTLKVQPAELEDSGVYFCASSQLQGAQDGYTFGSGTRLTVV.

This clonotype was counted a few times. CDR3 in DNA: TGTGCCAGTCTAGTCGCAGGGGCCCCTGAAGCTTTCTTT. Translated, it gives CASLVAGAPEAFF. The chain recombines TRBV19 with TRBJ1-1; weak D call: TRBD1 (6 bases). With 8 bases removed from V and 6 bases from J, the gap between germline ends came to 16 bases. CDR1 is LNHDA, CDR2 SQIVND, per germline (reference sequence). The CDR3 length is 13 residues.

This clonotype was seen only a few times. The CDR3 region is CATSLENYGYTF. DNA of the CDR3: TGTGCCACCAGCCTGGAAAACTATGGCTACACCTTC. The chain links TRBV15 to TRBJ1-2; D gene ambiguous. The CDR3 sequence is 12 residues long. CDR1 and CDR2 (germline): LNHNV, YYDKDF (reference sequence). Trimming stripped 5 bases from V and 2 bases from J, with 6 bases between.

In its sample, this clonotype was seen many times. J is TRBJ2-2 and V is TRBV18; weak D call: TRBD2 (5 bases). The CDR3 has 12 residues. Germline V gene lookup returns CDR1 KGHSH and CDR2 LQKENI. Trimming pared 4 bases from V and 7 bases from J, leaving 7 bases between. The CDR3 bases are TGTGCCAGCTCACTTGGGAGCGGGGAGCTGTTTTTT. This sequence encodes CASSLGSGELFF.